This T cell receptor (beta chain) emerged from a study of CD8 T cells in ankylosing spondylitis. Between the trimmed V and J ends, which lost 4 bases and 2 bases, there was a span of 5 bases. The CDR3 runs to 12 residues. This clonotype was detected many times. No antigen is known for it. TCR beta libraries were made by quantitative 5'-RACE with molecular barcodes. TCRdb reprocessed the 5' RACE reads via MiXCR and lists one record per CDR3 protein. The repertoire has 700,000 to 850,000 distinct CDR3 sequences, approximately 10% of them found once; the top ten carry approximately 0.51%. Whole-study results and caveats: Characteristic, it appeared, of ankylosing spondylitis blood was a TCR beta motif of several highly homologous variants. Disease-linked clones had a CD8+ phenotype and relatively low frequency in peripheral blood. Before this, some motif variants had been reported in reactive arthritis synovial fluid and blood. According to the report, clones linked to the disease were significantly enriched in matched synovial fluid samples taken from ankylosing spondylitis patients.

The source material was blood, either unsorted or a sorted T cell fraction (not recorded which). The V gene is TRBV12-3 or TRBV12-4, the J gene TRBJ1-1; no clear D. This TCR was sampled from a male donor with ankylosing spondylitis. The CDR3, as DNA: TGTGCCAGCAGTTACAAAAACACTGAAGCTTTCTTT. It encodes CASSYKNTEAFF.